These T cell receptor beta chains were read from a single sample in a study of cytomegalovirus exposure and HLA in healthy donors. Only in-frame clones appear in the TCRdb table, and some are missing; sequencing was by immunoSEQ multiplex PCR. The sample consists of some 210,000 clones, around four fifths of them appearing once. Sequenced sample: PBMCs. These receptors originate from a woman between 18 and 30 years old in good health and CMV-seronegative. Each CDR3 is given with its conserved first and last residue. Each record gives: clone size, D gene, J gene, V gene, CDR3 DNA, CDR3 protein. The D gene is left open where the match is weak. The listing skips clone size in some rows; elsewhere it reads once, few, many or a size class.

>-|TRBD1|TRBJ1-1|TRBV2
TGTGCCAGCAGTGAGGAACAGGGGGTGAGCACTGAAGCTTTCTTT
CASSEEQGVSTEAFF
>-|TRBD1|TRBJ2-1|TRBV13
TGTGCCAGCAGCCCAGGGACAGGGGGCCCCCTCTACAATGAGCAGTTCTTC
CASSPGTGGPLYNEQFF
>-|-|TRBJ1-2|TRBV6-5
TGTGCCAGCAGTTCCGGGGCCACTTTAGCGTATGGCTACACCTTC
CASSSGATLAYGYTF
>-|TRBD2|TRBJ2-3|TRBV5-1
TGCGCCAGCAGCTCGGGACTAGCGGGAGCCTCAGATACGCAGTATTTT
CASSSGLAGASDTQYF
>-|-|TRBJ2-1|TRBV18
TGTGCCAGCTCAGAAACCCACGTGGGGAGGGGGAATGAGCAGTTCTTC
CASSETHVGRGNEQFF
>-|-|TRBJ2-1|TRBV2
TGTGCCAGCAGTCGCGCACGCAATGAGCAGTTCTTC
CASSRARNEQFF
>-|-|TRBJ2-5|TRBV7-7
TGTGCTAGCAGCCTCGGTGTGGGGATGAGGGAGACCCAGTACTTC
CASSLGVGMRETQYF
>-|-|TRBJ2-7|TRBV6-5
TGTGCCAGCAGTTACGAGGGCCGGCCTGTCGAGCAGTACTTC
CASSYEGRPVEQYF
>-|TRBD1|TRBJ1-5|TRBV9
TGTGCCAGCAGCCGGACAGGGGGCAGGAATCAGCCCCAGCATTTT
CASSRTGGRNQPQHF
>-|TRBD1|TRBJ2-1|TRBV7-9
TGTGCCAGCAGCCTCCGGACAGGGGGTCCGGGTGAGCAGTTCTTC
CASSLRTGGPGEQFF
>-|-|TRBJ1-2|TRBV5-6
TGTGCCAGCAGCTTGGATCAGGGCTATGGCTACACCTTC
CASSLDQGYGYTF
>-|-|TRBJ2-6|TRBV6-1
TGTGCCTCCCACGGGAAGGTCTCTGGGGCCAACGTCCTGACTTTC
CASHGKVSGANVLTF
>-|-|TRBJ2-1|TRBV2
TGTGCCAGCAGTGTGGCCCCGGTAGGCTACAATGAGCAGTTCTTC
CASSVAPVGYNEQFF
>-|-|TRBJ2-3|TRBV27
TGTGCCAGCAGTTCAGCAGGCCTTAATCCCGCGGGAACCACAGATACGCAGTATTTT
CASSSAGLNPAGTTDTQYF
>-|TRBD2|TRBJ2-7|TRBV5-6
TGTGCCAGCAGCACGGGACTAGCGGGAGGAAGTTACCACGAGCAGTACTTC
CASSTGLAGGSYHEQYF
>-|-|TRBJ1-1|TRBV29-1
TGCAGCGTTGGGACATCATCCACTGAAGCTTTCTTT
CSVGTSSTEAFF
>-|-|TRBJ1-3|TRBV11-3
TGTGCCAGCAGCTTAGGAGCCCGAAACACCATATATTTT
CASSLGARNTIYF
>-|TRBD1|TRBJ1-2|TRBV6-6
TGTGCCAGCAGTTACGGAGGACAGGGGGACTATGGCTACACCTTC
CASSYGGQGDYGYTF
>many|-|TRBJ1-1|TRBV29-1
TGCAGCGTTACGGGACACCCGAACACTGAAGCTTTCTTT
CSVTGHPNTEAFF
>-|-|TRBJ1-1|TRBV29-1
TGCAGCGCAGGGTTTCGGAACACTGAAGCTTTCTTT
CSAGFRNTEAFF
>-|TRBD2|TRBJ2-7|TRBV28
TGTGCCAGCAGCTTCGGCCTGGCTAGCGGGAGCAATTACGAGCAGTACTTC
CASSFGLASGSNYEQYF
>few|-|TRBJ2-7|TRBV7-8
TGTGCCAGCAGTGACACAGGGTTTAAGCAGTACTTC
CASSDTGFKQYF
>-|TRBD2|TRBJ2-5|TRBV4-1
TGCGCCAGCAGCCACCCGGGACTAGCAGTCCAAGAGACCCAGTACTTC
CASSHPGLAVQETQYF
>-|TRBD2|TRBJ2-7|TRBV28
TGTGCCATAGCCCGGGGGGGGACTAGGGGCCACGAGCAGTACTTC
CAIARGGTRGHEQYF
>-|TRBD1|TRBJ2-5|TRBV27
TGTGCCAGCAGTTTATATCGGGGACAGGTCGTCCAGTACTTC
CASSLYRGQVVQYF
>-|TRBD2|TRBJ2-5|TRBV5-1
TGCGCCAGCAGCATGACTAGCGGGAGAAGGGGGGAGACCCAGTACTTC
CASSMTSGRRGETQYF
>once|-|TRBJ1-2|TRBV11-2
TGTGCCAGCAGTAGGGGAACGGAGAACTATGGCTACACCTTC
CASSRGTENYGYTF
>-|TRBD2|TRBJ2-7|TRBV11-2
TGTGCCAGCAGCTGGACTAGCGGGAGCCCGAAGGACGAGCAGTACTTC
CASSWTSGSPKDEQYF
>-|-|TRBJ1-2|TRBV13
TGTGCCAGCTTCCCTCGGACCAAATTCTCCGGCTACACCTTC
CASFPRTKFSGYTF
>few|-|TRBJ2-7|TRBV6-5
TGTGCCAGCCTTCGGTGGGGGGCCGAGCAGTACTTC
CASLRWGAEQYF
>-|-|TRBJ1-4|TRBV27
TGTGCCAGCTCTTACGGGGGAGGTAATGAAAAACTGTTTTTT
CASSYGGGNEKLFF
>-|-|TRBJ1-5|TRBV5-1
TGCGCCAGCAGCTTGGATTCTTCGGGTCAGCCCCAGCATTTT
CASSLDSSGQPQHF
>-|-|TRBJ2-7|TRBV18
TGTGCCAGCTCACCGGGGTACGCTGGGAGAGAGCAGTACTTC
CASSPGYAGREQYF
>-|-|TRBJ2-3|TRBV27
TGTGCCAGCAGTTTTACGGGGGGCGCGGTGGATACGCAGTATTTT
CASSFTGGAVDTQYF
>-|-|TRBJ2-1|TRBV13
TGTGCCAGCACCCTGGGGCAGGAACCCTACAATGAGCAGTTCTTC
CASTLGQEPYNEQFF
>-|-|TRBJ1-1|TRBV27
TGTGCCAGCAGTTGGACCAACCGGGGGGCCTACACTGAAGCTTTCTTT
CASSWTNRGAYTEAFF
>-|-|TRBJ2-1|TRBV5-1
TGCGCCAGCAGCTTGAGAGCCCGGAGCTCCTACAATGAGCAGTTCTTC
CASSLRARSSYNEQFF
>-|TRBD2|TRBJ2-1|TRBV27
TGTGCCAGCAGTTCGAACGGGGGGGCCGGAGAGCAGTTCTTC
CASSSNGGAGEQFF
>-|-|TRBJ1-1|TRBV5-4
TGTGCCAGCAGCTTAGGGGGGGGGCTTGCTTTCTTT
CASSLGGGLAFF
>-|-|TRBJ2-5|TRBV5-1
TGCGCCAGCAGCTTTGGCAGTCTCCAAGAGACCCAGTACTTC
CASSFGSLQETQYF
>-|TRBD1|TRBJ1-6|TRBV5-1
TGCGCCAGCACCCGGGACAGGGCAGGATCACCCCTCCACTTT
CASTRDRAGSPLHF
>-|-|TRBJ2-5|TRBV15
TGTGCCACCAGCAGAGATGACGCGGTGAAGGGAAAAGAGACCCAGTACTTC
CATSRDDAVKGKETQYF
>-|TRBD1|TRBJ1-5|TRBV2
TGTGCCAGCAAAAACCAGGGGGAGAATCAGCCCCAGCATTTT
CASKNQGENQPQHF
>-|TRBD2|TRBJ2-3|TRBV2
TGTGCCAGCAGTGAGCGACCGGGGGGGTTAATAGCCGAAGATACGCAGTATTTT
CASSERPGGLIAEDTQYF
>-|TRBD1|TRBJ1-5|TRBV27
TGTGCCAGCAGTTTAACCTCCGGGACAGGGGGCCGCCCGCCCCAGCATTTT
CASSLTSGTGGRPPQHF
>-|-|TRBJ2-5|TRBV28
TGTGCCAGCAGTCCCACCTCGCAGGGGGGAAGAGAGACCCAGTACTTC
CASSPTSQGGRETQYF
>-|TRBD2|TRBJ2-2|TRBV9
TGTGCCAGCAGCGATTACGGGGGGAAGCCCACCGGGGAGCTGTTTTTT
CASSDYGGKPTGELFF
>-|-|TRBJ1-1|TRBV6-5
TGTGCCAGCAGGGGCGGGGCCCCTGAAGCTTTCTTT
CASRGGAPEAFF
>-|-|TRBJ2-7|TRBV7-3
TGTGCCAGCAGCCCAACCGGGGGTCGGGACTACGAGCAGTACTTC
CASSPTGGRDYEQYF
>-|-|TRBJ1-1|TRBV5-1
TGCGCCAGCAGCTACGGGACTCTGAACACTGAAGCTTTCTTT
CASSYGTLNTEAFF